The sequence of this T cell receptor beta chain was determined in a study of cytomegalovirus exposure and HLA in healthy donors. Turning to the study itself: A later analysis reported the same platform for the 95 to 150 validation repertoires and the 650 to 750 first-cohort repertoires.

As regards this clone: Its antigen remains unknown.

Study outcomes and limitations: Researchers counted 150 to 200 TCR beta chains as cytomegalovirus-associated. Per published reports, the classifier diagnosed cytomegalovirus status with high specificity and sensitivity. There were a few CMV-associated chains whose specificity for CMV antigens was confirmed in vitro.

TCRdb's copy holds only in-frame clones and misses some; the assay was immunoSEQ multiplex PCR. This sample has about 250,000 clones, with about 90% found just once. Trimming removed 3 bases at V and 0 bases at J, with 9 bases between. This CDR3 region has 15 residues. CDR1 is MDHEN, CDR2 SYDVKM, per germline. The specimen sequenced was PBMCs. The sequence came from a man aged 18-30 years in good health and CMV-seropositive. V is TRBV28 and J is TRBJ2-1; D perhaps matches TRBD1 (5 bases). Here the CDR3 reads CASSLDNLSYNEQFF. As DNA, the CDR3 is TGTGCCAGCAGTTTGGACAACCTCTCCTACAATGAGCAGTTCTTC.